The 11 T cell receptor beta chains in this list originate from one sample, sequenced in a study of T cell repertoires in cytomegalovirus infection. TCRdb passed the reads through MiXCR, listing each CDR3 protein once. The sample lists 450,000 to 600,000 distinct CDR3 sequences, around 11% occurring once. Sequencing input: PBMCs. These receptors were obtained from a human donor in good health (CMV status not recorded). Some clones in this sample may be carry-over from other donors' samples.

The sample holds a few counts of this clonotype. The chain joins TRBV28 to TRBJ2-3; D gene uncertain. The CDR3 loop spans 18 amino acids. Germline CDR1 MDHEN, CDR2 SYDVKM. Trimming took off 5 bases at V and 0 bases at J, with 21 bases between the two ends. CDR3 bases: TGTGCCAGCAGTCCCACTTTACGTGGGATACGAAGCACAGATACGCAGTATTTT. Its protein is CASSPTLRGIRSTDTQYF.

This clonotype turned up a few times. The rearrangement uses TRBV5-1 and TRBJ2-7; D call uncertain. The germline V gene encodes CDR1 SGHRS and CDR2 YFSETQ. Deletions cut 2 bases from V and 1 base from J, with 7 bases between. This CDR3 contains 13 residues. CDR3 DNA sequence: TGCGCCAGCAGCTTCCGAAATTCCTACGAGCAGTACTTC. This encodes CASSFRNSYEQYF. The variable domain in full, with the rest retrieved from reference TRBV5-1 and TRBJ2-7, is KAGVTQTPRYLIKTRGQQVTLSCSPISGHRSVSWYQQTPGQGLQFLFEYFSETQRNKGNFPGRFSGRQFSNSRSEMNVSTLELGDSALYLCASSFRNSYEQYFGPGTRLTVT.

This clonotype was seen many times. The chain joins TRBV6-1 to TRBJ2-1, with no clear D. CDR1 MNHNS and CDR2 SASEGT come from the germline V gene. Trimming left V 5 bases short and J 3 bases short, with 8 bases between. The CDR3 runs to 13 residues. CDR3 residues: CASSPTYYNEQFF. In DNA form, the CDR3 reads TGTGCCAGCAGTCCCACTTACTACAATGAGCAGTTCTTC.

The table lists this clonotype with many counts. The chain couples TRBV11-2 to TRBJ1-1; D is undetermined. Germline assignment: CDR1 SGHAT and CDR2 FQNNGV. Trimming cost V 1 base and J 0 bases, with 9 bases left between them. The length of the CDR3 is 15 residues. Written as DNA, the CDR3 is TGTGCCAGCAGCTTAGTCAATGCAGTGAACACTGAAGCTTTCTTT. Amino acid sequence: CASSLVNAVNTEAFF.

Ten or more counts support this clonotype. Germline is not matched at one junction end, which may reflect a read error. The chain is built from TRBV12-3 or TRBV12-4 and TRBJ2-2; 10 positions match TRBD2. CDR3 length: 15 residues. CDR3 nucleotide sequence: TGTGCCAGCAGCTTAGCGGGGGGGAACACCGGGGAGCTGTTTTTT. Translated: CASSLAGGNTGELFF.

This clonotype showed up many times. This sequence joins TRBV7-9 and TRBJ2-7, with D possibly matching TRBD1 (6 bases). V was trimmed by 3 bases and J by 5 bases, leaving 11 bases between them. Germline values: CDR1 SEHNR, CDR2 FQNEAQ (reference sequence). This CDR3 comprises 13 residues. The CDR3, as DNA: TGTGCCAGCAGCTTCACACAGGGTAACGAGCAGTACTTC. It translates to CASSFTQGNEQYF.

This clonotype was detected ten times or more. The chain combines TRBV7-2 with TRBJ1-1; TRBD1 might be the D (6 bases). Germline CDR1 SGHTA, CDR2 FQGNSA. The V end was cut by 8 bases, the J end by 2 bases, with 9 bases between. CDR3 size: 12 residues. CDR3 DNA sequence: TGTGCCAGCGGGGGGCGTAACACTGAAGCTTTCTTT. Amino acid sequence: CASGGRNTEAFF.

This clonotype was found many times. V usage is TRBV12-3 or TRBV12-4 and J usage is TRBJ1-1; 9 bases align to TRBD1. Trimming cost V 6 bases and J 11 bases; bases outside gene matches: 16. The CDR3 length is 15 residues. The CDR3 spells CASSLPGQGRGVAFF. CDR3 bases: TGTGCCAGCAGCCTTCCGGGACAGGGCCGGGGCGTCGCTTTCTTT.

This clonotype was observed a handful of times. The J gene is TRBJ2-5, the V gene TRBV18; D uncertain. In germline, CDR1 is KGHSH, CDR2 LQKENI. Trimming took 2 bases from V and 4 from J, leaving 11 bases between them. The CDR3 has 14 amino acids. CDR3 in DNA: TGTGCCAGCTCACCAAGGCGGCCGCCAGAGACCCAGTACTTC. Residues: CASSPRRPPETQYF.

This clonotype was counted at least ten times. The rearrangement uses TRBV7-3 and TRBJ1-6, with a tentative D call TRBD1 (6 bases). CDR1 is SGHTA, CDR2 FQGTGA, per germline. Trimming shortened V by 5 bases and J by 10 bases, and 18 bases separated the two germline ends. CDR3 length equals 15 residues. In DNA form, the CDR3 reads TGTGCCAGCAGCCCCCAAGGGGGGCCCGGCTCACCCCTCCACTTT. This gives the protein CASSPQGGPGSPLHF.

The V call is TRBV19, the J call TRBJ2-1; 11 nucleotides agree with TRBD2. From germline, CDR1 is LNHDA and CDR2 SQIVND (reference sequence). CDR3 length equals 16 residues. V trimming: 2 bases; J trimming: 4 bases; junction bases outside the gene matches: 4. CDR3 sequence: CASSISASGGYNEQFF. For the CDR3, the DNA is TGTGCCAGTAGTATATCGGCTAGCGGGGGGTACAATGAGCAGTTCTTC.